A single sample is the source of the 9 T cell receptor beta chains below, sequenced in a study of T cells after yellow fever vaccination (dated by TCRdb to the late 2010s). The method was 5' RACE. The data were produced on an Illumina NovaSeq 6000. TCRdb reprocessed the public reads (quality trimming at Q25 with fastp, clone calling with MiXCR) and kept in-frame beta chains. Each entry is one CDR3 protein sequence, shown with its most common DNA and genes. The sample table records under 350,000 distinct CDR3 sequences; roughly 3.9% of these occur just once. Of the sample, 20% to 25% falls within the top ten clones. The treatment or condition label for this specimen denotes: live attenuated yellow fever vaccine strain. Material: PBMCs, obtained 5 days after the yellow fever booster vaccination. The receptors stem from a man younger than 35 who received the YFV17D yellow fever vaccine.

This chain uses TRBV7-2 with TRBJ1-1; D may be TRBD1 (6 bases). The CDR3 length is 17 residues. Germline V gives CDR1 SGHTA, CDR2 FQGNSA. V dropped 4 bases and J dropped 4 bases, with 22 bases sitting between them. CDR3 sequence reads: CASSSAEVGGVGTEAFF. The CDR3 DNA reads as TGTGCCAGCAGCTCCGCCGAAGTGGGGGGCGTTGGCACTGAAGCTTTCTTT.

The chain links TRBV6-1 to TRBJ1-5; D is undetermined. The germline gives CDR1 MNHNS, CDR2 SASEGT. This CDR3 has 14 amino acids. Trimming pared 5 bases from V and 4 bases from J, leaving 12 bases between. CDR3 coding DNA: TGTGCCAGCAGTCGGGAAAGCGGAAATCAGCCCCAGCATTTT. Protein: CASSRESGNQPQHF.

There are a few counts of this clonotype. The J gene is TRBJ1-3, the V gene TRBV5-1; D not certain. Germline CDR1 and CDR2: SGHRS and YFSETQ. The CDR3 consists of 17 residues. V lost 0 bases to trimming and J lost 0 bases, with 13 bases between them. The chain's CDR3 is CASSLDALGNSGNTIYF. DNA for the CDR3: TGCGCCAGCAGCTTGGATGCTTTAGGAAACTCTGGAAACACCATATATTTT.

The chain employs TRBV9 and TRBJ1-6; no firm D call. Trimming pared 0 bases from V and 7 bases from J, leaving 8 bases between. Germline-derived CDR1 and CDR2 are SGDLS and YYNGEE. The CDR3 covers 14 residues. CDR3 region: CASSVEGGNSPLHF. CDR3 DNA: TGTGCCAGCAGCGTAGAGGGTGGAAATTCACCCCTCCACTTT.

The chain links TRBV28 to TRBJ1-2; D is perhaps TRBD1 (5 bases). Germline V gene sequence: CDR1 MDHEN, CDR2 SYDVKM. The CDR3 runs 13 residues. Trimming cost V 7 bases and J 3 bases, with 12 bases left between them. The CDR3: CASTRDFDYGYTF. The DNA for the CDR3 is TGTGCCAGCACCAGGGATTTTGACTATGGCTACACCTTC.

This clonotype has only a few counts. J is TRBJ2-1 and V is TRBV4-2, with 9 bases aligning to TRBD2. CDR3 length equals 16 residues. With 4 bases clipped from V and 7 bases from J, the junction kept 11 bases outside the gene matches. Germline V gene sequence: CDR1 LGHNA, CDR2 YNFKEQ. CDR3 in DNA: TGTGCCAGCAGCCTCGGGGGCGGGGGGGCCGCAAATGAGCAGTTCTTC. It encodes CASSLGGGGAANEQFF.

This clonotype was picked up a small number of times. The V call is TRBV5-1, the J call TRBJ1-2; the D gene is possibly TRBD1 (6 bases). The CDR3 consists of 15 residues. The V end was cut by 0 bases, the J end by 2 bases, with 11 bases between. Looked up from germline, CDR1 is SGHRS and CDR2 is YFSETQ. CDR3 residues: CASSLGGTSNYGYTF. The CDR3 region has the DNA TGCGCCAGCAGCTTGGGAGGGACAAGCAACTATGGCTACACCTTC.

This clonotype was detected only a few times. The chain joins TRBV7-2 to TRBJ1-2, with D perhaps matching TRBD1 (5 bases). The CDR3 has 15 residues. Germline CDR1 SGHTA, CDR2 FQGNSA. V was pared by 5 bases and J by 2 bases, with 15 bases between. CDR3 in amino acids: CASSAPGRGNYGYTF. DNA for the CDR3: TGTGCCAGCAGCGCCCCAGGGAGGGGCAACTATGGCTACACCTTC.

This clonotype was picked up a small number of times. This chain uses TRBV5-5 with TRBJ2-7, with a weak D call TRBD1 (6 bases). The CDR3 sequence is 14 residues long. CDR1 and CDR2 (germline): SGHKS, YYEKEE (reference sequence). V gave up 4 bases and J gave up 2 bases, with 13 bases separating them. The CDR3: CASSIPGQAYEQYF. The CDR3 DNA reads as TGTGCCAGCAGCATACCGGGACAAGCCTACGAGCAGTACTTC.